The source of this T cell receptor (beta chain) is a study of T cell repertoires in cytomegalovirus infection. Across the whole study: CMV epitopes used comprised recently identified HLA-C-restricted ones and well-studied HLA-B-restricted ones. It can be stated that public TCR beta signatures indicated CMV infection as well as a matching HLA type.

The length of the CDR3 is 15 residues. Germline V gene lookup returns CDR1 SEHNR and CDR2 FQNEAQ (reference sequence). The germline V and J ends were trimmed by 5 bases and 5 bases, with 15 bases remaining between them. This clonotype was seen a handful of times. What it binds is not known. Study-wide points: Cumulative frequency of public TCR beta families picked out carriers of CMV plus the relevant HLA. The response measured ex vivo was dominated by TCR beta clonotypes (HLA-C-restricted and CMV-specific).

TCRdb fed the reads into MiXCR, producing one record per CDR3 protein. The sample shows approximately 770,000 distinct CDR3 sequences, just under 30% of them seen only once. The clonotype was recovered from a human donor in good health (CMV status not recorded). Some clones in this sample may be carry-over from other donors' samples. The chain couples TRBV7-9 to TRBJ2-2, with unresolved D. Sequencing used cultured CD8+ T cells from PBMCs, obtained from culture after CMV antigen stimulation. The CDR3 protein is CASSGAEISTGELFF. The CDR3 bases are TGTGCCAGCAGCGGAGCCGAGATCTCGACCGGGGAGCTGTTTTTT.